This paragraph covers one T cell receptor (beta chain) sequence. Its target is unknown. Synthesis of TCR beta cDNA relied on 5'RACE template switching carrying UMIs. TCRdb reprocessed the 5' RACE reads; each CDR3 protein has one entry and no DNA is given. The sample data list 550,000 to 600,000 distinct CDR3 sequences. The CDR3 contains 16 residues. The germline CDR1 and CDR2 sequences are SEHNR and FQNEAQ (reference sequence). The data belong to a study of T cells expressing NK-cell markers. Study-level background: Sorted CD3+CD56-NKG2C+, CD3+CD56+NKG2C+ and CD3+CD56+NKG2C- T cells supplied the TCR beta repertoires. Eight donors were sequenced, of whom seven were HCMV-seropositive, while the remaining one was HCMV-seronegative. The study, taken as a whole, reports: These same clonotypes (in several donors) also led the CD3+CD56-NKG2C+ fraction.

The specimen sequenced was blood T cells: a sorted CD56 or NKG2C T cell subset, CD4+ or CD8+ T cells, or bulk PBMC T cells (not recorded which). This sequence joins TRBV7-9 and TRBJ2-5. The sequence derives from a man between 18 and 35 years old in good health. The CDR3 sequence: CASSLVNTLGQETQYF.